One sample yielded the 29 T cell receptor beta chains listed below, sequenced in a study of T cell responses to AZD1222 COVID-19 vaccine. Using immunoSEQ multiplex PCR, the repertoire was profiled, and TCRdb retains in-frame clones only, with some absent. The top ten clones hold around 6.7% of a sample with some 80,000 clones, about 86% of them seen once. Sequenced material: peripheral blood, taken on day 0 of AZD1222 vaccination. Every receptor here comes from an adult in good health.

This chain links TRBV28 with TRBJ1-1; possibly TRBD1 for D (5 bases). The CDR3 consists of 14 residues. Germline-derived CDR1 and CDR2 are MDHEN and SYDVKM. Trimming removed 6 bases at V and 4 bases at J, with 15 bases between. The CDR3 DNA follows: TGTGCCAGCAGCGTCGGGACGCTGAGCACTGAAGCTTTCTTT. It yields the protein CASSVGTLSTEAFF. Using reference TRBV28 and TRBJ1-1 for the parts outside the CDR3, the full variable domain is DVKVTQSSRYLVKRTGEKVFLECVQDMDHENMFWYRQDPGLGLRLIYFSYDVKMKEKGDIPEGYSVSREKKERFSLILESASTNQTSMYLCASSVGTLSTEAFFGQGTRLTVV.

The chain links TRBV2 to TRBJ2-2, with D maybe TRBD2 (6 bases). The CDR3 covers 13 residues. Germline CDR1 SNHLY, CDR2 FYNNEI. The V gene lost 5 bases and the J gene lost 6 bases, with 10 bases spanning the gap. The chain's CDR3 is CASSPTSSGELFF. In DNA form, the CDR3 reads TGTGCCAGCAGTCCGACTAGTTCCGGGGAGCTGTTTTTT.

This chain links TRBV10-2 with TRBJ1-1, with 9 bases lining up with TRBD1. CDR1 and CDR2 (germline): WSHSY, SAAADI. The CDR3 totals 13 residues. Trimming removed 5 bases from V and 4 bases from J; junction bases left unmatched: 2. In DNA, the CDR3 is TGCGCCAGCAGTAGGGACAGGGCCACTGAAGCTTTCTTT. Amino acid sequence: CASSRDRATEAFF.

The V gene is TRBV28, the J gene TRBJ1-5, with no clear D. The CDR3 spans 15 residues. CDR1 is MDHEN and CDR2 is SYDVKM in the germline V gene. The germline V and J ends were trimmed by 5 bases and 3 bases, with 14 bases remaining between them. The CDR3 DNA reads TGTGCCAGCAGTCCGGCGGGAGGGAACAATCAGCCCCAGCATTTT. It translates to CASSPAGGNNQPQHF.

The rearrangement uses TRBV5-6 and TRBJ2-6; TRBD1 matches 8 bases. Per germline, CDR1 SGHDT and CDR2 YYEEEE. The ends lost 2 bases at V and 2 bases at J; junction bases unmatched: 0. The CDR3 runs 15 residues. CDR3 region: CASSLQGAGANVLTF. The CDR3 DNA reads as TGTGCCAGCAGCTTACAGGGGGCTGGGGCCAACGTCCTGACTTTC.

The rearrangement links TRBV30 to TRBJ2-7; D is undetermined. Per the germline V gene, CDR1 is GTSNPN and CDR2 is SVGIG (reference sequence). Trimming took 3 bases from V and 0 from J, leaving 6 bases between them. The CDR3 totals 12 residues. The CDR3 reads CAWSGLSYEQYF. The CDR3 region has the DNA TGTGCCTGGAGCGGCCTCTCCTACGAGCAGTACTTC.

The chain uses TRBV6-1 and TRBJ2-7; D call uncertain. This CDR3 contains 12 residues. V dropped 8 bases and J dropped 3 bases, with 11 bases sitting between them. Germline loops: CDR1 MNHNS, CDR2 SASEGT. CDR3 sequence: CASSSRLYEQYF. The CDR3 DNA sequence: TGTGCCAGCTCCAGCCGGCTCTACGAGCAGTACTTC.

The gene calls are TRBV6-5 and TRBJ1-4; a possible D gene is TRBD1 (5 bases). The CDR3 covers 15 residues. The V gene's germline CDR1 is MNHEY and CDR2 SVGAGI. Trimming removed 6 bases from V and 8 bases from J, with 19 bases in between. CDR3 DNA: TGTGCCAGCAGCCGAGAACGGACAAGTGGGGAAAAACTGTTTTTT. It codes for CASSRERTSGEKLFF.

The V gene is TRBV5-1, the J gene TRBJ1-1; TRBD1 matches 7 bases. Germline CDR1 SGHRS, CDR2 YFSETQ. CDR3 length: 12 residues. With 5 bases clipped from V and 6 bases from J, the junction kept 4 bases outside the gene matches. DNA of the CDR3: TGCGCCAGCAGAGACAGGGTCGCTGAAGCTTTCTTT. This encodes CASRDRVAEAFF.

The chain couples TRBV28 to TRBJ1-1, with D uncertain. V gave up 4 bases and J gave up 1 base, with 16 bases separating them. The CDR3 runs to 16 residues. CDR1 MDHEN and CDR2 SYDVKM come from the germline V gene. The CDR3 DNA follows: TGTGCCAGCAGTTCTCCCTCTCCGGAAAGGAACACTGAAGCTTTCTTT. Amino acids: CASSSPSPERNTEAFF.

The chain recombines TRBV7-2 with TRBJ1-2; TRBD1 matches at 8 bases. In germline, CDR1 is SGHTA, CDR2 FQGNSA. With V trimmed by 3 bases and J by 5 bases, 5 bases remained unmatched. The CDR3 totals 14 residues. The CDR3 DNA reads as TGTGCCAGCAGCTTCGGACAGGGAAGTTATGGCTACACCTTC. Protein sequence: CASSFGQGSYGYTF. The full variable domain, rest sourced from reference TRBV7-2 and TRBJ1-2, is GAGVSQSPSNKVTEKGKDVELRCDPISGHTALYWYRQSLGQGLEFLIYFQGNSAPDKSGLPSDRFSAERTGGSVSTLTIQRTQQEDSAVYLCASSFGQGSYGYTFGSGTRLTVV.

This chain connects TRBV19 to TRBJ1-2; the D gene is possibly TRBD1 (6 bases). V was shortened by 5 bases and J by 3 bases, with 16 bases between the two germline ends. Germline CDR1 and CDR2: LNHDA and SQIVND (reference sequence). The CDR3 loop spans 15 amino acids. CDR3 nucleotide sequence: TGTGCCAGTAGTCCAAGGGACGGGGGCTACTATGGCTACACCTTC. Translation gives CASSPRDGGYYGYTF.

The gene calls are TRBV9 and TRBJ2-7, with TRBD1 matching 7 bases. The CDR3 loop spans 14 amino acids. Looked up from germline, CDR1 is SGDLS and CDR2 is YYNGEE. V lost 0 bases to trimming and J lost 7 bases; unmatched junction nucleotides: 7. The CDR3 nucleotides read TGTGCCAGCAGCGTAGGACAGGGTCCGGGGGAGCAGTACTTC. It is translated as CASSVGQGPGEQYF.

J is TRBJ2-1 and V is TRBV27; 14 positions match TRBD2. The CDR3 is 16 residues long. Germline loops: CDR1 MNHEY, CDR2 SMNVEV (reference sequence). J gave up 8 bases and V 1 base, and 4 bases lay outside the gene matches. In nucleotides, the CDR3 is TGTGCCAGCAGTTTATTAGGACTAGCGGGAGGTTATGAGCAGTTCTTC. Protein product: CASSLLGLAGGYEQFF.

The chain joins TRBV19 to TRBJ1-1; TRBD1 matches at 10 bases. Germline V lookup: CDR1 LNHDA, CDR2 SQIVND (reference sequence). Losses at the gene ends were 6 bases for V and 4 bases for J; bases not matched to a gene: 5. This CDR3 has 14 residues. The CDR3 here is CASSFGTGVTEAFF. The CDR3 coding sequence is TGTGCCAGTAGCTTCGGGACAGGGGTCACTGAAGCTTTCTTT.

This clone came up a few times. The chain uses TRBV11-2 and TRBJ2-7; D unresolved. V lost 5 bases and J lost 2, with 19 bases in between. The V gene's germline CDR1 is SGHAT and CDR2 FQNNGV. The CDR3 extends over 16 amino acids. CDR3 nucleotide sequence: TGTGCCAGCAGCCGATACGAGGTAGCCCGGGCCTACGAGCAGTACTTC. It encodes CASSRYEVARAYEQYF.

The gene calls are TRBV2 and TRBJ1-2, with 8 bases fitting TRBD1. Germline V CDR1 and CDR2: SNHLY, FYNNEI. The CDR3 consists of 13 residues. V lost 8 bases, J lost 4 bases, and 6 bases stayed unmatched. CDR3 loop: CASQDRAVYGYTF. In DNA form, the CDR3 reads TGTGCCAGCCAGGACAGGGCAGTCTATGGCTACACCTTC.

This clone occurred a few times. The chain carries TRBV11-2 and TRBJ1-1, with D uncertain. The germline gives CDR1 SGHAT, CDR2 FQNNGV. The CDR3 is 13 residues long. Trimming took off 6 bases at V and 5 bases at J, with 13 bases between the two ends. The CDR3 DNA reads TGTGCCAGCAGACGGTTAGGAGGGACTGAAGCTTTCTTT. Its protein product is CASRRLGGTEAFF.

The V and J genes are TRBV2 and TRBJ1-5; TRBD1 matches at 11 bases. Germline CDR1 SNHLY, CDR2 FYNNEI. CDR3 length equals 16 residues. The V gene end was trimmed by 6 bases and the J gene end by 3 bases; junction bases not matched to a gene: 7. The CDR3 reads CASSSGTGGSNQPQHF. The CDR3 region has the DNA TGTGCCAGCAGCTCCGGGACAGGGGGGTCCAATCAGCCCCAGCATTTT.

The V call is TRBV5-3, the J call TRBJ2-7; the match to TRBD1 covers 7 bases. TRBV5-3 is an open reading frame whose function is uncertain. The CDR3 has 14 amino acids. V lost 3 bases and J lost 3; bases outside the gene matches: 6. CDR3 region: CARSCRDSNYEQYF. For the CDR3, the DNA is TGTGCCAGAAGCTGTAGGGACAGCAACTACGAGCAGTACTTC.

The chain links TRBV6-6 to TRBJ2-7, with TRBD2 matching over 9 bases. The CDR3 totals 15 residues. V was pared by 0 bases and J by 2 bases, with 2 bases of the junction left unmatched. CDR1 and CDR2 (germline): MNHNY, SVGAGI (reference sequence). The CDR3 sequence is CASSYSLAGTYEQYF. For the CDR3, the DNA is TGTGCCAGCAGTTACTCCCTAGCGGGGACCTACGAGCAGTACTTC.

This clone was seen a handful of times. The chain is built from TRBV4-3 and TRBJ1-5; no clear D gene. The CDR3 runs 14 residues. Germline V gene data show CDR1 as LGHNA and CDR2 as YSLEER. V was cut by 0 bases and J by 3 bases, with 6 bases left in between. CDR3 in amino acids: CASSQDGANQPQHF. For the CDR3, the DNA is TGCGCCAGCAGCCAAGACGGCGCCAATCAGCCCCAGCATTTT.

The chain carries TRBV10-3 and TRBJ1-5, with D possibly being TRBD1 (5 bases). This CDR3 contains 12 residues. V was cut by 4 bases and J by 6 bases, with 7 bases left in between. The germline V gene has CDR1 ENHRY and CDR2 SYGVKD. CDR3 DNA sequence: TGTGCCATCAGTGCTGGGGGTCAGCCCCAGCATTTT. It yields the protein CAISAGGQPQHF.

The chain recombines TRBV7-9 with TRBJ2-7, with D unclear. From germline, CDR1 is SEHNR and CDR2 FQNEAQ (reference sequence). The CDR3 has 15 residues. Trimming removed 1 base from V and 2 bases from J, with 12 bases in between. For the CDR3, the DNA is TGTGCCAGCAGCTTAGGTGGTCAAATTACCTACGAGCAGTACTTC. It encodes CASSLGGQITYEQYF.

As DNA, the CDR3 is TGTGCCAGCAGCTACAGTGGCTATGGCTACACCTTC. Its protein is CASSYSGYGYTF. The rearrangement links TRBV5-6 to TRBJ1-2, with D uncertain. The CDR3 runs 12 residues. The germline gives CDR1 SGHDT, CDR2 YYEEEE. V was trimmed by 3 bases and J by 4 bases, leaving 7 bases between them.

The chain combines TRBV27 with TRBJ1-4; D is possibly TRBD1 (5 bases). CDR3 length equals 16 residues. V was shortened by 3 bases and J by 2 bases, with 13 bases between the two germline ends. Germline V gene sequence: CDR1 MNHEY, CDR2 SMNVEV (reference sequence). Here the CDR3 reads CASSLGVGSTNEKLFF. The CDR3, as DNA: TGTGCCAGCAGTTTGGGGGTCGGGTCCACTAATGAAAAACTGTTTTTT.

This clone appeared a single time. The CDR3 region is CASSLDTGQGIGNEQFF. The CDR3 region has the DNA TGTGCCAGCAGCTTAGATACGGGGCAGGGGATCGGCAATGAGCAGTTCTTC. The chain couples TRBV11-3 to TRBJ2-1; tentatively, D is TRBD1 (6 bases). This CDR3 region has 17 residues. The germline CDR1 and CDR2 sequences are SGHNT and YENEEA. V lost 0 bases and J lost 6, with 18 bases in between.

The chain combines TRBV27 with TRBJ1-3, with D possibly TRBD1 on 5 matching bases. The V gene's germline CDR1 is MNHEY and CDR2 SMNVEV (reference sequence). V lost 6 bases and J lost 2, with 20 bases in between. The length of the CDR3 is 17 residues. The CDR3 DNA is TGTGCCAGCAGAAGTACCCCGGGGGGAGGGGCTGGAAACACCATATATTTT. Translating it yields CASRSTPGGGAGNTIYF.

The V call is TRBV19, the J call TRBJ2-7; perhaps TRBD2 as D (6 bases). The V end was cut by 4 bases, the J end by 2 bases, with 21 bases between. Germline loops: CDR1 LNHDA, CDR2 SQIVND (reference sequence). This CDR3 comprises 17 residues. The CDR3 is CASSSDAGGVAPYEQYF. For the CDR3, the DNA is TGTGCCAGTAGTAGTGACGCCGGAGGGGTGGCCCCCTACGAGCAGTACTTC.